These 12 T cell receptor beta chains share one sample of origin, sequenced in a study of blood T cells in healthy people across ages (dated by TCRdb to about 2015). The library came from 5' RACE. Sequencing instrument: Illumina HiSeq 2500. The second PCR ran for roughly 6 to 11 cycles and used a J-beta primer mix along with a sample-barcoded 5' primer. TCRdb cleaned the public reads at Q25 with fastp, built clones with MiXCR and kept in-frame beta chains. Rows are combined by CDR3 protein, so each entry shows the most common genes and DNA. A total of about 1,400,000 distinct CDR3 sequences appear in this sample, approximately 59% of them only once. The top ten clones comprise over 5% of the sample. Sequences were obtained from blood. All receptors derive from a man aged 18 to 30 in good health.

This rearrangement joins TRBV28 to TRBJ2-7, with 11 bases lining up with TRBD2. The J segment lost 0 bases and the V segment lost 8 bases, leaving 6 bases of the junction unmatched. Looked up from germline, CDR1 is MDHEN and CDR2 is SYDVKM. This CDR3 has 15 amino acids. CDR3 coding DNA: TGTGCCAGCGTCTCTAGCGGGGGGCCCTCCTACGAGCAGTACTTC. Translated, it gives CASVSSGGPSYEQYF.

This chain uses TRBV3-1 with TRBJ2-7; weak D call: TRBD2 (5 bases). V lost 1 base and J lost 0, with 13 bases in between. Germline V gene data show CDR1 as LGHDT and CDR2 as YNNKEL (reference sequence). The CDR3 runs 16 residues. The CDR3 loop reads CASSQGSLAPSYEQYF. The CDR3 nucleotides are TGTGCCAGCAGCCAAGGCAGTCTAGCTCCCTCCTACGAGCAGTACTTC.

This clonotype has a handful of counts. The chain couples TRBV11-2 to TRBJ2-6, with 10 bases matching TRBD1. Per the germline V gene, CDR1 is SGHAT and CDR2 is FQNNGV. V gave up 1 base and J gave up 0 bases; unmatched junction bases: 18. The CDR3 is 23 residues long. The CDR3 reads CASSLVVVPGQGYYSSGANVLTF. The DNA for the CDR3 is TGTGCCAGCAGCTTAGTGGTTGTCCCGGGACAGGGGTATTATAGCTCTGGGGCCAACGTCCTGACTTTC.

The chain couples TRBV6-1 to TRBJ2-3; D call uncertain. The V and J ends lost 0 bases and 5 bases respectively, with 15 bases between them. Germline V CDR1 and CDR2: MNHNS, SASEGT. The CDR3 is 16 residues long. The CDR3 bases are TGTGCCAGCAGTGAAGCGCCAGGCAGGCCCGGAGATACGCAGTATTTT. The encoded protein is CASSEAPGRPGDTQYF.

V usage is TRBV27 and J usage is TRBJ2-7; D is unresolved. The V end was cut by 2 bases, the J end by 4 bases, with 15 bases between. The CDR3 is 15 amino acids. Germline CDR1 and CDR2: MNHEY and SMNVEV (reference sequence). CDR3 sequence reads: CASSLIGNYPYEQYF. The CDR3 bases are TGTGCCAGCAGTTTAATAGGGAATTACCCTTACGAGCAGTACTTC.

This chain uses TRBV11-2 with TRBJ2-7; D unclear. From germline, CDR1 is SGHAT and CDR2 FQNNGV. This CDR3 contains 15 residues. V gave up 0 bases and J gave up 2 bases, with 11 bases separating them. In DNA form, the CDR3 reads TGTGCCAGCAGCTTAGATGGCTTGGGTCCCTACGAGCAGTACTTC. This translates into CASSLDGLGPYEQYF.

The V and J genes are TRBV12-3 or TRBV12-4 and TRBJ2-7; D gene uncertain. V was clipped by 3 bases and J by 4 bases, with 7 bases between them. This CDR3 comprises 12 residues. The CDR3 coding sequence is TGTGCCAGCAGTTTGATGACGTACGAGCAGTACTTC. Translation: CASSLMTYEQYF.

The CDR3 region is CSAQTGEHTEAFF. CDR3 nucleotide sequence: TGCAGTGCTCAGACAGGGGAACACACTGAAGCTTTCTTT. This sequence joins TRBV20-1 and TRBJ1-1; 8 bases map to TRBD1. The V gene end was trimmed by 5 bases and the J gene end by 3 bases; junction bases not matched to a gene: 5. The CDR3 spans 13 residues. Germline V gene data show CDR1 as DFQATT and CDR2 as SNEGSKA (reference sequence).

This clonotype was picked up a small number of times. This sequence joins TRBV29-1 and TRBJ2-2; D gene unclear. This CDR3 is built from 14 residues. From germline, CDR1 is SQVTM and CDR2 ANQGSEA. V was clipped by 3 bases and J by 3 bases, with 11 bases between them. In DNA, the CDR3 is TGCAGCGTTGATTCCGGGTTGGACACCGGGGAGCTGTTTTTT. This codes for CSVDSGLDTGELFF.

The CDR3 protein is CASSAPKGSKNIQYF. In nucleotides, the CDR3 is TGTGCCAGCAGTGCCCCCAAGGGGTCCAAAAACATTCAGTACTTC. The chain uses TRBV12-3 or TRBV12-4 and TRBJ2-4; weak D call: TRBD1 (5 bases). The CDR3 runs 15 residues. The ends were cut back, 5 bases at V and 2 bases at J, with 13 bases in the middle.

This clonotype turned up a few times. The CDR3 here is CASSEDREFLYGYTF. The CDR3 DNA reads TGTGCCAGCAGTGAAGACAGGGAATTCCTCTATGGCTACACCTTC. The chain is built from TRBV6-1 and TRBJ1-2; tentative D call: TRBD1 (6 bases). The V end lost 1 base, the J end lost 4 bases, and 13 bases lay between the germline ends. The CDR3 has 15 amino acids. The germline CDR1 and CDR2 sequences are MNHNS and SASEGT.

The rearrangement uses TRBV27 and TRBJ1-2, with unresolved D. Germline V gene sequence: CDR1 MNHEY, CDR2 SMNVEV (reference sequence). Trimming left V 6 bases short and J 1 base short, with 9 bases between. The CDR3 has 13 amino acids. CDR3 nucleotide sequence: TGTGCCAGCAGGTCATTAGATAACTATGGCTACACCTTC. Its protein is CASRSLDNYGYTF.